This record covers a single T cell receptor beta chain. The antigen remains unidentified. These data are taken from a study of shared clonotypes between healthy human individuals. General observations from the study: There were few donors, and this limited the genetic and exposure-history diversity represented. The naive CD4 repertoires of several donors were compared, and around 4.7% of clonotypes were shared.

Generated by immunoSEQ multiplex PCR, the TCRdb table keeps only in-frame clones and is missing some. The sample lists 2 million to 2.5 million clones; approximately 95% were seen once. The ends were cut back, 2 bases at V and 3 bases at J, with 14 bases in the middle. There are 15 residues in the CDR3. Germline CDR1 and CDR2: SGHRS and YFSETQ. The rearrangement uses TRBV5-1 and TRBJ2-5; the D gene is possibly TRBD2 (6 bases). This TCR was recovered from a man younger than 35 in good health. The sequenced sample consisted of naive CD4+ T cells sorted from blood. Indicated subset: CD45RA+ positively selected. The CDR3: CASSFGGTEKETQYF. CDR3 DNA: TGCGCCAGCAGCTTCGGAGGGACGGAAAAAGAGACCCAGTACTTC.